Below, 10 T cell receptor beta chains from the same sample are listed, as sequenced in a study of PD-L1 blockade in urothelial cancer. Data came from immunoSEQ multiplex PCR; TCRdb stores just in-frame clones and leaves some out. The table lists tens of thousands of clones, around 80% of them singletons, with approximately 2.2% in the top ten. The material was PBMCs, obtained around atezolizumab (anti-PD-L1) treatment. Receptor source: a man aged 50 or older with urothelial cancer.

The gene calls are TRBV5-1 and TRBJ2-3, with 9 bases identical to TRBD2. The CDR3 is made up of 15 amino acids. Trimming took 7 bases from V and 6 from J; bases not matched to a gene: 12. Germline V CDR1 and CDR2: SGHRS, YFSETQ. The CDR3 reads CASGEGGRAMDTQYF. The CDR3 DNA sequence: TGCGCCAGCGGGGAGGGCGGGAGGGCCATGGATACGCAGTATTTT.

The genes are TRBV7-2 and TRBJ1-3; tentatively, D is TRBD1 (5 bases). V dropped 5 bases and J dropped 9 bases, with 14 bases sitting between them. This CDR3 comprises 13 residues. CDR1 SGHTA and CDR2 FQGNSA come from the germline V gene. This CDR3 reads CASSPRGGGTIYF. For the CDR3, the DNA is TGTGCCAGCAGCCCTAGGGGAGGTGGCACCATATATTTT.

This sequence joins TRBV19 and TRBJ1-1; 10 bases match TRBD1. CDR1 LNHDA and CDR2 SQIVND come from the germline V gene (reference sequence). CDR3 size: 16 residues. The V gene end was trimmed by 4 bases and the J gene end by 7 bases; junction bases not matched to a gene: 12. CDR3 sequence reads: CASSRPAGTGAGEAFF. Written as DNA, the CDR3 is TGTGCCAGTAGTAGACCGGCCGGGACAGGGGCAGGTGAAGCTTTCTTT.

This clone was observed once. This chain connects TRBV13 to TRBJ2-2, with D possibly being TRBD1 (5 bases). Trimming cost V 1 base and J 4 bases, with 10 bases left between them. Germline V lookup: CDR1 PRHDT, CDR2 FYEKMQ (reference sequence). This CDR3 spans 15 amino acids. CDR3 loop: CASSLVGVGTGELFF. The CDR3, as DNA: TGTGCCAGCAGCTTAGTAGGGGTCGGCACCGGGGAGCTGTTTTTT. Looking up the rest from reference TRBV13 and TRBJ2-2 gives the full variable domain: AAGVIQSPRHLIKEKRETATLKCYPIPRHDTVYWYQQGPGQDPQFLISFYEKMQSDKGSIPDRFSAQQFSDYHSELNMSSLELGDSALYFCASSLVGVGTGELFFGEGSRLTVL.

The rearrangement joins TRBV5-8 to TRBJ1-2, with TRBD1 identical over 12 bases. With V trimmed by 3 bases and J by 8 bases, 5 bases remained unmatched. In germline, CDR1 is SGHTS, CDR2 YDEGEE. The CDR3 has 14 residues. CDR3 DNA sequence: TGTGCCAGCAGCTGGGACAGGGGGCGCGGAGGCTACACCTTC. Protein sequence: CASSWDRGRGGYTF.

The chain carries TRBV7-2 and TRBJ1-2; 7 nucleotides match TRBD1. Per the germline V gene, CDR1 is SGHTA and CDR2 is FQGNSA. The trim removed 5 bases at V and 5 bases at J, leaving 11 bases unmatched. This CDR3 contains 15 residues. CDR3 coding DNA: TGTGCCAGCAGCGCCTTTGTTGGGACAGCTTATGGCTACACCTTC. It is translated as CASSAFVGTAYGYTF.

This clone was seen more than once but under ten times. J is TRBJ2-2 and V is TRBV11-2, with TRBD2 as a possible D gene (6 bases). Trimming removed 1 base from V and 4 bases from J, with 10 bases in between. The length of the CDR3 is 15 residues. The germline V gene has CDR1 SGHAT and CDR2 FQNNGV. Written as DNA, the CDR3 is TGTGCCAGCAGCTTAGGCTCGGGACTCACCGGGGAGCTGTTTTTT. Protein sequence: CASSLGSGLTGELFF.

The chain employs TRBV7-9 and TRBJ2-7, with 12 bases matching TRBD1. This CDR3 spans 17 amino acids. Trimming cost V 6 bases and J 4 bases; bases outside gene matches: 13. CDR1 is SEHNR and CDR2 is FQNEAQ in the germline V gene (reference sequence). CDR3 bases: TGTGCCAGCAGGGGGACAGGGGGCCTTAACGAGAGTTACGAGCAGTACTTC. Translated, it gives CASRGTGGLNESYEQYF. Variable domain in full (rest from reference TRBV7-9 and TRBJ2-7): DTGVSQNPRHKITKRGQNVTFRCDPISEHNRLYWYRQTLGQGPEFLTYFQNEAQLEKSRLLSDRFSAERPKGSFSTLEIQRTEQGDSAMYLCASRGTGGLNESYEQYFGPGTRLTVT.

The chain is built from TRBV4-2 and TRBJ2-1; 13 bases are a match to TRBD2. The CDR3 contains 18 residues. Germline V gene data show CDR1 as LGHNA and CDR2 as YNFKEQ. The ends lost 3 bases at V and 7 bases at J; junction bases unmatched: 12. The chain's CDR3 is CASSHRGLAGRPTNEQFF. CDR3 DNA: TGTGCCAGCAGCCACCGGGGACTAGCGGGGCGACCCACAAATGAGCAGTTCTTC.

The chain carries TRBV2 and TRBJ2-1, with TRBD2 identical over 9 bases. Trimming took 8 bases from V and 5 from J; bases not matched to a gene: 1. The CDR3 sequence is 12 residues long. Germline-derived CDR1 and CDR2 are SNHLY and FYNNEI. In nucleotides, the CDR3 is TGTGCCAGCGCGGGGGGGAACAATGAGCAGTTCTTC. Amino acids: CASAGGNNEQFF.